A single sample gave rise to the 3 T cell receptor beta chains below, sequenced in a study of cytomegalovirus exposure and HLA in healthy donors. The PCR used 60 Vbeta and 13 Jbeta primers. Assay used: immunoSEQ multiplex PCR; TCRdb lists only in-frame clones, some missing. The sample consists of a few hundred thousand clones, about 77% of them appearing once. Material: PBMCs. These receptors all come from a woman between 25 and 40 years old in good health and CMV-seronegative.

This sequence joins TRBV30 and TRBJ1-2; 9 bases map to TRBD1. The V segment lost 0 bases and the J segment 7 bases; nucleotides outside the gene matches: 9. CDR3 length equals 15 residues. Per germline, CDR1 GTSNPN and CDR2 SVGIG (reference sequence). CDR3 DNA: TGTGCCTGGAGTGTACTGGGACAGGGAGGGATTGGCTACACCTTC. Translation gives CAWSVLGQGGIGYTF.

This clone was counted between two and nine times. CDR3 loop: CASSLVAGVPYEQYF. In DNA form, the CDR3 reads TGCGCCAGCAGCTTGGTAGCGGGAGTCCCCTACGAGCAGTACTTC. The chain recombines TRBV5-1 with TRBJ2-7, with 9 bases identical to TRBD2. Germline V CDR1 and CDR2: SGHRS, YFSETQ. V shed 0 bases, J shed 2 bases, and the junction held 3 bases outside the gene matches. CDR3 size: 15 residues.

A few counts support this clone. This sequence joins TRBV5-1 and TRBJ2-3, with 7 positions matching TRBD2. CDR3 length equals 14 residues. V gave up 5 bases and J gave up 7 bases; unmatched junction bases: 10. CDR1 and CDR2 from the germline V gene are SGHRS and YFSETQ. The CDR3 loop is CASSSSSGANTQYF. In DNA, the CDR3 is TGCGCCAGCAGTTCCAGCAGCGGGGCGAATACGCAGTATTTT.